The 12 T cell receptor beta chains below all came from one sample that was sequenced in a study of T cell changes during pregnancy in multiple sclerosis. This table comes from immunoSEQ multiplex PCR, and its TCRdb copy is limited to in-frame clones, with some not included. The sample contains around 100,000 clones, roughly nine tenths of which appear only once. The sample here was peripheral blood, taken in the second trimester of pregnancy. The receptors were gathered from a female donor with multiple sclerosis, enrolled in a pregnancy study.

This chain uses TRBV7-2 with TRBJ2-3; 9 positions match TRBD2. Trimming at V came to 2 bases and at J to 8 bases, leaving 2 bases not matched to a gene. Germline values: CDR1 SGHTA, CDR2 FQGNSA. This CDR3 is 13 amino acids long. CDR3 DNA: TGTGCCAGCAGCTTAATACTAGCGGGTACGCAGTATTTT. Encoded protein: CASSLILAGTQYF.

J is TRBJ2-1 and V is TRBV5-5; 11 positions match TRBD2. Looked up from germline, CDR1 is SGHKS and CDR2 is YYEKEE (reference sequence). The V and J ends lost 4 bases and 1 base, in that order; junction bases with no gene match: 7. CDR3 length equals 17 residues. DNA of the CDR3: TGTGCCAGCAGCCTGCGACTAGCGGGAAGGTCCTACAATGAGCAGTTCTTC. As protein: CASSLRLAGRSYNEQFF.

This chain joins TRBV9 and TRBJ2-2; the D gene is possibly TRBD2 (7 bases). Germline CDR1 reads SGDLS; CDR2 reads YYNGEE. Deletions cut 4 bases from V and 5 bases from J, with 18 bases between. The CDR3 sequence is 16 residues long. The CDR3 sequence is CASSSEGGGRTGELFF. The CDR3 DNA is TGTGCCAGCAGCTCAGAAGGGGGGGGACGTACCGGGGAGCTGTTTTTT.

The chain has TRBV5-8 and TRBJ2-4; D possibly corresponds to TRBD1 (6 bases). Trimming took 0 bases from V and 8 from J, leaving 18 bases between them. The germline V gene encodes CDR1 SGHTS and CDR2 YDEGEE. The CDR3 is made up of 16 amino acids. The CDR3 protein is CASSLEGWQGKHIQYF. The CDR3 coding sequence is TGTGCCAGCAGCTTGGAGGGCTGGCAGGGGAAACACATTCAGTACTTC.

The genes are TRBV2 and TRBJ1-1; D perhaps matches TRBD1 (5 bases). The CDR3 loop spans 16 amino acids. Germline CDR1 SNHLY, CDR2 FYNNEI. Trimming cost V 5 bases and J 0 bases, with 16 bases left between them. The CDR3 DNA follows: TGTGCCAGCAGTACGGGGACTATGGGGATGAACACTGAAGCTTTCTTT. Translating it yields CASSTGTMGMNTEAFF.

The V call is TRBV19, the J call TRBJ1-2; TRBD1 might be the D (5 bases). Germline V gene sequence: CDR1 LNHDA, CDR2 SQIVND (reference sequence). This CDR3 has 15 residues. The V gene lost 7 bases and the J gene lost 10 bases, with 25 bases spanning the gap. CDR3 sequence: CASTLEGRTIKDYTF. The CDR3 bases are TGTGCCAGTACCCTTGAGGGGAGGACAATAAAGGACTACACCTTC.

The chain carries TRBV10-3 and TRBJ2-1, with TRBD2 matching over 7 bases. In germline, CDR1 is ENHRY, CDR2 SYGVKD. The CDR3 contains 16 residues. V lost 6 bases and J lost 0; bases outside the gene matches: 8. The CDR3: CAISPLAAPSYNEQFF. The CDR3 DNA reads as TGTGCCATCAGCCCCCTAGCGGCCCCCTCCTACAATGAGCAGTTCTTC.

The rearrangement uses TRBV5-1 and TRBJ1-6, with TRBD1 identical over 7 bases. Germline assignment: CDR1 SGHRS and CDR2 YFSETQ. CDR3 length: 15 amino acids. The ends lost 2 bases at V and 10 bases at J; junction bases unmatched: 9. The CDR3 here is CASSFSTGLESPLHF. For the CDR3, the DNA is TGCGCCAGCAGCTTCTCGACAGGGCTCGAATCACCCCTCCACTTT.

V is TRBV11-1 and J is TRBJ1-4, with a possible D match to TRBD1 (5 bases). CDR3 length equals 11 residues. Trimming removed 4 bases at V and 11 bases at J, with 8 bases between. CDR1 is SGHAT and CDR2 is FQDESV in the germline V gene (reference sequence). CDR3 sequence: CASSYGGKLFF. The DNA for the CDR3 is TGTGCCAGCAGCTACGGGGGGAAACTGTTTTTT. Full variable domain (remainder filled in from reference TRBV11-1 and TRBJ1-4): EAEVAQSPRYKITEKSQAVAFWCDPISGHATLYWYRQILGQGPELLVQFQDESVVDDSQLPKDRFSAERLKGVDSTLKIQPAELGDSAMYLCASSYGGKLFFGSGTQLSVL.

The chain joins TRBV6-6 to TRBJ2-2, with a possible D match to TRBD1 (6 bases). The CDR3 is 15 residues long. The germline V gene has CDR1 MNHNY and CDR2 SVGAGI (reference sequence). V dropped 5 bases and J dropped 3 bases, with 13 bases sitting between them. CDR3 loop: CASSIKQGYTGELFF. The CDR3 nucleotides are TGTGCCAGCAGTATAAAACAGGGTTACACCGGGGAGCTGTTTTTT.

The CDR3 DNA reads TGTGCCAGCAGTGGACAGGGTCCCGGGTATGGCTACACCTTC. Translated, it gives CASSGQGPGYGYTF. The chain joins TRBV6-1 to TRBJ1-2; 7 nucleotides line up with TRBD1. The CDR3 contains 14 residues. Germline V gives CDR1 MNHNS, CDR2 SASEGT. Unmatched junction bases numbered 7, after V lost 4 bases and J lost 5 bases.

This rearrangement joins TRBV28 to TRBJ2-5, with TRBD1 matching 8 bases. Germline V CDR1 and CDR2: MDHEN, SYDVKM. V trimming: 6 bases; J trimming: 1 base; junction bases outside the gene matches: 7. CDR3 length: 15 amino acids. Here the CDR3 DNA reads TGTGCCAGCAGCCTAGACAGGGGCCCCCAAGAGACCCAGTACTTC. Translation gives CASSLDRGPQETQYF.